Sequencing of this T cell receptor beta chain was carried out in a study of T cells in women clearing cervical HPV infection. On this clone: Its antigen remains unidentified. Sequence at one end of the junction differs from germline and may be a read error.

TCRdb keeps only in-frame clones here, not all; method: immunoSEQ multiplex PCR. The sample table sets out 15,000 to 20,000 clones. General study points: CIN3+ cases had significantly higher TCR repertoire richness than controls, but evenness did not differ. Each sample's T-cell count was unknown, possibly confounding richness.

The sample taken for sequencing was blood buffy coat. The source of this sequence is a woman aged 18 to 75 with a cervical HPV16 infection that either progressed to CIN3+ or cleared (not recorded which).

The CDR3: CANSPYQSGVSSYDYTF. The CDR3 bases that were read are TGTGCCAACTCACCTTATCAAAGCGGGGTCAGTTCCTACGAC. V and J are TRBV18 and TRBJ1-2, with D hard to call. Coverage ceases 3 residues before the CDR3 finishes, and the germline J gene fills in the end. The CDR3 extends over 17 amino acids. Germline CDR1 reads KGHSH; CDR2 reads LQKENI. The full variable domain, its missing parts supplied by reference TRBV18 and TRBJ1-2, is NAGVMQNPRHLVRRRGQEARLRCSPMKGHSHVYWYRQLPEEGLKFMVYLQKENIIDESGMPKERFSAEFPKEGPSILRIQQVVRGDSAAYFCANSPYQSGVSSYDYTFGSGTRLTVV.